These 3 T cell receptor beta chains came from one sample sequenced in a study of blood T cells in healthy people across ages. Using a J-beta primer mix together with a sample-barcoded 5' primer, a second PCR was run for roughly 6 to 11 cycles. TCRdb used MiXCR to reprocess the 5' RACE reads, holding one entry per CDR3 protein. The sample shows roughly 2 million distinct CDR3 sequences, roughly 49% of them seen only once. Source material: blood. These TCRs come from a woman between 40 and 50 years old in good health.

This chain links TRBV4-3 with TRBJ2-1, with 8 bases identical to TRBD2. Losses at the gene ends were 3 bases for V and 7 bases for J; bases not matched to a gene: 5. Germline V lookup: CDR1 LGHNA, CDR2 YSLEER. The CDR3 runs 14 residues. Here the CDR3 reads CASSHLGGANEQFF. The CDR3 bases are TGCGCCAGCAGCCACCTCGGGGGGGCGAATGAGCAGTTCTTC.

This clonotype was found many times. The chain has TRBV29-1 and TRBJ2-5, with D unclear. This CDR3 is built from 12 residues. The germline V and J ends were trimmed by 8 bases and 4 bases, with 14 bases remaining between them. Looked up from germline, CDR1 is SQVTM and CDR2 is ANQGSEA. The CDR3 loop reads CSHQKVGETQYF. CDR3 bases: TGCAGCCACCAAAAGGTGGGAGAGACCCAGTACTTC.

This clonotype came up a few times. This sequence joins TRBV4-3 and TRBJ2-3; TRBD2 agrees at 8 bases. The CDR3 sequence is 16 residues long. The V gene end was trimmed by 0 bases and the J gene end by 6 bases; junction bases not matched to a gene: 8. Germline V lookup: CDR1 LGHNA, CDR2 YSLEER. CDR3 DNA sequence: TGCGCCAGCAGCCAAGAACCCGTCGGGGGGGCGGATACGCAGTATTTT. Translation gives CASSQEPVGGADTQYF.